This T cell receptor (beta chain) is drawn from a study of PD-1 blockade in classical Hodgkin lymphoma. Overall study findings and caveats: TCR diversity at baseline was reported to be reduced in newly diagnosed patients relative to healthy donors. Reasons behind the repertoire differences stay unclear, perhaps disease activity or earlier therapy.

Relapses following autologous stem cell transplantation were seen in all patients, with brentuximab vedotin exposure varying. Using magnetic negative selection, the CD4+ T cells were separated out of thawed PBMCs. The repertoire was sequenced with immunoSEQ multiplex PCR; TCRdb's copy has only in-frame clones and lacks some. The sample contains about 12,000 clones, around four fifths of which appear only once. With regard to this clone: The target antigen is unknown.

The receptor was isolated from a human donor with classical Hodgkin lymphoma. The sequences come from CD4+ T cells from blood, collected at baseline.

CDR3 bases: TGTGCCAGCAGGATTACTAGCGGGGCTCAAGAGACCCAGTACTTC. Amino acids: CASRITSGAQETQYF. The gene calls are TRBV6-1 and TRBJ2-5, with 10 bases aligning to TRBD2. The CDR3 runs to 15 residues. Germline assignment: CDR1 MNHNS and CDR2 SASEGT. V lost 6 bases, J lost 2 bases, and 6 bases stayed unmatched.